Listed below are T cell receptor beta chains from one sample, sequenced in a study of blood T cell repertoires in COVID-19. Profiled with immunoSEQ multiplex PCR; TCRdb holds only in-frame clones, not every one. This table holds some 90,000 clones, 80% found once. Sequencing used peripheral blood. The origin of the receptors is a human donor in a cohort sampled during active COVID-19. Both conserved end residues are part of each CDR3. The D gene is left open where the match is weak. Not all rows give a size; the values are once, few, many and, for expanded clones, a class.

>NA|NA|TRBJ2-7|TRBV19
CASSIYGPLASYEQYF
TGTGCCAGTAGCATATATGGCCCGCTTGCCTCCTACGAGCAGTACTTC
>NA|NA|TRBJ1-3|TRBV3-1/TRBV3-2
CASSSPQLSGNTIYF
TGTGCCAGCAGCTCTCCACAGCTCTCTGGAAACACCATATATTTT
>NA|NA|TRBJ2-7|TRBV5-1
CASSPVVSGSYEQYF
TGCGCCAGCAGCCCTGTAGTCTCGGGGTCCTACGAGCAGTACTTC
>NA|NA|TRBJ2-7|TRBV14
CASSQDATAPFYEQYF
TGTGCCAGCAGCCAAGATGCGACAGCTCCCTTCTACGAGCAGTACTTC
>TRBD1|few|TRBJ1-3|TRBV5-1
CASSLTGVSGNTIYF
TGCGCCAGCAGCTTGACAGGGGTCTCTGGAAACACCATATATTTT
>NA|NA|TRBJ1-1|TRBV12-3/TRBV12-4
CASSFSRVTEAFF
TGTGCCAGCAGTTTTTCCCGGGTCACTGAAGCTTTCTTT
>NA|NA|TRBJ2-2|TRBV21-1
CASSKRGQRDRSGELFF
TGTGCCAGCAGCAAAAGGGGCCAGCGGGATCGGTCCGGGGAGCTGTTTTTT
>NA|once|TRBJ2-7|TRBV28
CASSSSGWRGLYEQYF
TGTGCCAGCAGTTCTTCCGGGTGGCGGGGACTTTACGAGCAGTACTTC
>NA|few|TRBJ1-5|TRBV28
CASSGGTFSNQPQHF
TGTGCCAGCAGCGGCGGGACCTTTAGCAATCAGCCCCAGCATTTT
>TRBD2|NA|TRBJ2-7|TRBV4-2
CASSQEGTSGINEQYF
TGTGCCAGCAGCCAAGAAGGGACTAGCGGGATCAACGAGCAGTACTTC
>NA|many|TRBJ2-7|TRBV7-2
CASSLQGLIYEQYF
TGTGCCAGCAGCCTCCAGGGCCTTATCTACGAGCAGTACTTC
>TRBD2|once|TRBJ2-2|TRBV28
CASSSPRSGRARGNTGELFF
TGTGCCAGCAGTTCCCCTCGTAGCGGGAGGGCCAGGGGGAACACCGGGGAGCTGTTTTTT
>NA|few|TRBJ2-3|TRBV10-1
CASSRAAGPHTQYF
TGCGCCAGCAGTAGGGCGGCGGGGCCCCATACGCAGTATTTT
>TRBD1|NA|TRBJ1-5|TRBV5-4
CASSRGPDRGRRQPQHF
TGTGCCAGCAGCCGTGGACCCGACAGGGGGCGCAGACAGCCCCAGCATTTT
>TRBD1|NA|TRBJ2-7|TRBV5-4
CASSLVGTVSYEQYF
TGTGCCAGCAGCTTGGTGGGGACAGTCTCCTACGAGCAGTACTTC
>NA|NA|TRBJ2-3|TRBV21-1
CAPPGTSGPGTDTQYF
TGTGCCCCGCCAGGGACTAGCGGCCCAGGGACAGATACGCAGTATTTT
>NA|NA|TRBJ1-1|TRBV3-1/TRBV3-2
CASSHLGGGTEAFF
TGTGCCAGCAGCCATCTCGGGGGGGGGACTGAAGCTTTCTTT
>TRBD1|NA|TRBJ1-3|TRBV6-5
CASSRDSGNTIYF
TGTGCCAGCAGTCGGGACAGCGGAAACACCATATATTTT
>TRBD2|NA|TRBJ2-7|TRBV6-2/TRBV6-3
CASSYAGGLGEQYF
TGTGCCAGCAGTTACGCGGGAGGATTGGGCGAGCAGTACTTC
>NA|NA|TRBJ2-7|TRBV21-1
CASRDRDRGLNEQYF
TGTGCCAGCAGGGACCGGGACAGGGGACTCAACGAGCAGTACTTC
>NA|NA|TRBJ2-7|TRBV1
CTSSQDQRQGSHPYEQYF
TGCACCAGCAGCCAAGATCAGCGACAGGGATCACATCCCTACGAGCAGTACTTC
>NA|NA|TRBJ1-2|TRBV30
CAWTTGFAGYTF
TGTGCCTGGACCACAGGGTTTGCTGGCTACACCTTC
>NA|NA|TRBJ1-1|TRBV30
CAWSVLPRNTEAFF
TGTGCCTGGAGTGTACTACCCAGGAACACTGAAGCTTTCTTT
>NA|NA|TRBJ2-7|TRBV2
CASSERGDTLRGQYF
TGTGCCAGCAGTGAACGGGGGGACACCTTACGGGGGCAGTACTTC